Below, 18 T cell receptor beta chains from the same sample are listed, as sequenced in a study of identical twins. Each CDR3 protein gets one entry after TCRdb re-called the 5' RACE reads with MiXCR. There are roughly 690,000 distinct CDR3 sequences in the sample; less than 25% occur only once, and 4% to 4.5% lies in the top ten. The same specimen was also included in a second study, on T cells expressing NK-cell markers.

Sequenced sample: PBMCs. The receptors come from a woman aged 18-29 years in good health.

This clonotype has a handful of counts. The chain recombines TRBV9 with TRBJ2-1; weak D call: TRBD2 (5 bases). Deletions cut 1 base from V and 15 bases from J, with 17 bases between. The CDR3 extends over 13 amino acids. Germline V gene data show CDR1 as SGDLS and CDR2 as YYNGEE. CDR3 protein: CASSVIASSIPFF. The CDR3 DNA reads TGTGCCAGCAGCGTAATAGCGAGTAGCATCCCGTTCTTC.

This clonotype was seen a single time. The rearrangement links TRBV10-3 to TRBJ2-7, with D tentatively TRBD1 (6 bases). CDR1 is ENHRY, CDR2 SYGVKD, per germline. The ends were cut back, 3 bases at V and 2 bases at J, with 11 bases in the middle. The CDR3 is 14 residues long. The CDR3: CAISDPGVPYEQYF. The CDR3 region has the DNA TGTGCCATCAGTGATCCAGGGGTTCCCTACGAGCAGTACTTC.

The rearrangement links TRBV5-1 to TRBJ2-1; D might be TRBD1 (6 bases). Between the trimmed V and J ends, which lost 4 bases and 6 bases, there was a span of 11 bases. Germline lookup yields CDR1 SGHRS and CDR2 YFSETQ. The CDR3 sequence is 13 residues long. The CDR3 region is CASSPDSSNEQFF. CDR3 in DNA: TGCGCCAGCAGCCCGGACAGTAGCAATGAGCAGTTCTTC.

J is TRBJ2-1 and V is TRBV5-5, with D hard to call. This CDR3 has 17 amino acids. V was pared by 3 bases and J by 7 bases, with 23 bases between. Germline CDR1 and CDR2: SGHKS and YYEKEE (reference sequence). The CDR3 sequence is CASSSGQGQPSPNEQFF. The CDR3 nucleotides read TGTGCCAGCAGCTCTGGCCAAGGCCAGCCGTCCCCGAATGAGCAGTTCTTC.

As regards this clonotype: The junction differs from germline at one of its ends, possibly a read error. J is TRBJ2-1 and V is TRBV7-2; no clear D gene. The CDR3 is 17 amino acids. Per germline, CDR1 SGHTA and CDR2 FQGNSA. The chain's CDR3 is CAISSSPPVLGYNEQFF. The CDR3 DNA reads TGTGCCATCAGCTCCTCACCCCCAGTACTTGGCTACAATGAGCAGTTCTTC.

This clonotype has only a few counts. This chain links TRBV20-1 with TRBJ2-2, with D perhaps assigned TRBD1 or TRBD2 (5 bases each). V lost 2 bases and J lost 6, with 13 bases in between. The CDR3 extends over 14 amino acids. Germline CDR1 is DFQATT and CDR2 is SNEGSKA (reference sequence). As DNA, the CDR3 is TGCAGTGCTAGAAAGAATCAGGGAGCCGGGGAGCTGTTTTTT. As protein: CSARKNQGAGELFF.

This clonotype was detected only a few times. This chain links TRBV5-1 with TRBJ2-7, with 11 bases identical to TRBD2. J was trimmed by 2 bases and V by 3 bases; bases with no gene match: 10. Germline lookup yields CDR1 SGHRS and CDR2 YFSETQ. The CDR3 is made up of 17 amino acids. This chain's CDR3 is CASSSTIAGGLAYEQYF. As DNA, the CDR3 is TGCGCCAGCAGCTCCACGATAGCGGGAGGGCTTGCCTACGAGCAGTACTTC.

There are many counts of this clonotype. J is TRBJ2-6 and V is TRBV7-9; no definite D call. In germline, CDR1 is SEHNR, CDR2 FQNEAQ (reference sequence). The V gene lost 5 bases and the J gene lost 4 bases, with 12 bases spanning the gap. The CDR3 runs to 15 residues. Written as DNA, the CDR3 is TGTGCCAGCAGCCATACAGATCCAGGGGCCAACGTCCTGACTTTC. It yields the protein CASSHTDPGANVLTF.

The chain employs TRBV10-3 and TRBJ2-1; D is perhaps TRBD1 (5 bases). CDR1 and CDR2 from the germline V gene are ENHRY and SYGVKD. The length of the CDR3 is 14 residues. V was cut by 11 bases and J by 6 bases, with 20 bases left in between. The CDR3 DNA is TGTGCCGCATCGCCCACCACAGGTTCCAATGAGCAGTTCTTC. Protein: CAASPTTGSNEQFF.

In DNA, the CDR3 is TGTGCCAGCAGTTCCTCGTGGCATAATAACTATGGCTACACCTTC. Translated: CASSSSWHNNYGYTF. This chain uses TRBV6-5 with TRBJ1-2, with no clear D. V was pared by 4 bases and J by 1 base, with 13 bases between. This CDR3 region has 15 residues. Germline loops: CDR1 MNHEY, CDR2 SVGAGI.

This clonotype occurred a few times. CDR3 nucleotide sequence: TGTGCCAGCAGGGTCTCGGTAGCGGGGCCCCTGGAGCAGTTCTTC. Amino acid sequence: CASRVSVAGPLEQFF. This chain connects TRBV6-1 to TRBJ2-1, with 8 bases aligning to TRBD2. The ends lost 6 bases at V and 10 bases at J; junction bases unmatched: 14. The V gene's germline CDR1 is MNHNS and CDR2 SASEGT. The CDR3 has 15 residues.

The rearrangement uses TRBV29-1 and TRBJ2-3, with D uncertain. The V gene lost 4 bases and the J gene lost 4 bases, with 15 bases spanning the gap. Germline assignment: CDR1 SQVTM and CDR2 ANQGSEA. This CDR3 region has 14 residues. The CDR3 DNA reads TGCAGCGTTGGGGTTCAGCTTTTGGCAGATACGCAGTATTTT. Amino acids: CSVGVQLLADTQYF.

This clonotype showed up just a few times. This chain uses TRBV7-2 with TRBJ2-3; D unresolved. Per the germline V gene, CDR1 is SGHTA and CDR2 is FQGNSA. CDR3 length: 12 residues. Trimming cost V 3 bases and J 5 bases, with 6 bases left between them. CDR3 DNA: TGTGCCAGCAGCTTCGCGGAAGATACGCAGTATTTT. Translation: CASSFAEDTQYF.

V is TRBV12-3 or TRBV12-4 and J is TRBJ2-1; D uncertain. The CDR3 has 14 residues. The germline V and J ends were trimmed by 8 bases and 0 bases, with 11 bases remaining between them. The CDR3 region is CASGVSSSYNEQFF. The CDR3 nucleotides read TGTGCCAGCGGGGTTTCTAGCTCCTACAATGAGCAGTTCTTC.

This clonotype was seen many times. This chain uses TRBV20-1 with TRBJ2-1, with D maybe TRBD2 (6 bases). This CDR3 has 14 residues. The V gene's germline CDR1 is DFQATT and CDR2 SNEGSKA (reference sequence). Trimming shortened V by 3 bases and J by 6 bases, and 15 bases separated the two germline ends. The CDR3 bases are TGCAGTGCTAGTCAGTCTATCGGGGGCAATGAGCAGTTCTTC. It translates to CSASQSIGGNEQFF.

This chain uses TRBV29-1 with TRBJ2-3, with 8 bases that match TRBD1. The CDR3 length is 18 residues. Germline CDR1 is SQVTM and CDR2 is ANQGSEA. V was clipped by 5 bases and J by 2 bases; unmatched bases: 18. In DNA, the CDR3 is TGCAGCGTTTTGAGGACAGGGTTAACCAAACCTATCACAGATACGCAGTATTTT. Translation gives CSVLRTGLTKPITDTQYF.

The gene calls are TRBV12-3 or TRBV12-4 and TRBJ2-3; possibly TRBD1 for D (6 bases). The CDR3 covers 14 residues. V lost 3 bases and J lost 2, with 9 bases in between. CDR3 DNA: TGTGCCAGCAGTTTTGAGGGGGACACAGATACGCAGTATTTT. Translation: CASSFEGDTDTQYF.

The chain links TRBV3-1 to TRBJ1-2; D unresolved. Germline assignment: CDR1 LGHDT and CDR2 YNNKEL (reference sequence). Trimming left V 6 bases short and J 1 base short, with 9 bases between. This CDR3 comprises 13 residues. The CDR3 DNA reads as TGTGCCAGCAGGGATACACTTAACTATGGCTACACCTTC. The encoded protein is CASRDTLNYGYTF.